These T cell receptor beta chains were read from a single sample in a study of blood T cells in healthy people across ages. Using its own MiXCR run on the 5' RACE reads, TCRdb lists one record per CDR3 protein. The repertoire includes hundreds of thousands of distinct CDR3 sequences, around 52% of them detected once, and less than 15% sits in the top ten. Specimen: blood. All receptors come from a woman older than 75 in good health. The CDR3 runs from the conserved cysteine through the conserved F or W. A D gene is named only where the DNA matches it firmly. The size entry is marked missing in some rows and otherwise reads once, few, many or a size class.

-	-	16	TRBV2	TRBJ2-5	TGTGCCAGCAGGCCCCAGGGGGGTGTTACACAAGAGACCCAGTACTTC	CASRPQGGVTQETQYF
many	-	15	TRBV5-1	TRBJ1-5	TGCGCCAGCAAGGCCGGCACCAATAGCAATCAGCCCCAGCATTTT	CASKAGTNSNQPQHF
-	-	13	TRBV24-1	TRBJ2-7	TGTGCCACCGGCAGAAGCTCCTACAATGAGCAGCACTTC	CATGRSSYNEQHF
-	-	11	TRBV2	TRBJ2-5	TGTGCCAGCAATGACGTGGAGACCCAGTACTTC	CASNDVETQYF
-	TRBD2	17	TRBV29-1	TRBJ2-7	TGCAGCGTTGAGTATATGGGACTAGCGGGAGGCTGGAACGAGCAGTACTTC	CSVEYMGLAGGWNEQYF
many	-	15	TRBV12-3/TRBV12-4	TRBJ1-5	TGTGCCAGCAGTTTAAGAGGGAGGAGCAATCAGCCCCAGCATTTT	CASSLRGRSNQPQHF
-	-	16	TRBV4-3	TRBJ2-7	TGCGCCAGCAGCCAAGAGAGGGCACTCAGCTCCTACGAGCAGTACTTC	CASSQERALSSYEQYF
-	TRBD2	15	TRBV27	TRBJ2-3	TGTGCCAGCAGTACACTAGCGGAGAGCACAGATACGCAGTATTTT	CASSTLAESTDTQYF
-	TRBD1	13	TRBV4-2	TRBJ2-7	TGTGCCAGCAGCCACCGGGACAGCTACGAGCAGTACTTC	CASSHRDSYEQYF
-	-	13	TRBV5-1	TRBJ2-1	TGCGCCGGCAGCTTTGACCCTAGCAATGAGCAGTTCTTC	CAGSFDPSNEQFF
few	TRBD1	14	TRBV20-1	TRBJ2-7	TGCAGTGCCGGATCGGGACAGGGATCATACGAGCAGTACTTC	CSAGSGQGSYEQYF
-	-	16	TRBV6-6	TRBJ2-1	TGTGCCAGCAGTTACTTCCGAAGAGGGGGGCACAATGAGCAGTTCTTC	CASSYFRRGGHNEQFF
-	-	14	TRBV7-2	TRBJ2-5	TGTGCCAGCAGCTTCGTGGTGATCCAAGAGACCCAGTACTTC	CASSFVVIQETQYF
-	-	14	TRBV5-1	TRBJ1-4	TGCGCCAGCAGCCGGGGGGGCGCAAATGAAAAACTGTTTTTT	CASSRGGANEKLFF
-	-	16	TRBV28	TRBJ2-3	TGTGCCAGCAGCTCCCCGGCTTGGGGAAGCACAGATACGCAGTATTTT	CASSSPAWGSTDTQYF
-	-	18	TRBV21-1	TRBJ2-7	TGTGCCAGCCCCTGGAAGCAGGGAAGGTCGTTTAGCTCCTACGAGCAGTACTTC	CASPWKQGRSFSSYEQYF
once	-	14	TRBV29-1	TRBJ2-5	TGCAGCGTCTGGGGGTTCCAGGGCGAGGGGACCCAGTACTTC	CSVWGFQGEGTQYF
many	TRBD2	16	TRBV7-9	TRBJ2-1	TGTGCCAGCAGCTTACCCCAGACTAGCAGGATTCATGAGCAGTTCTTC	CASSLPQTSRIHEQFF
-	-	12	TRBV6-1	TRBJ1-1	TGTGCCAGCAGTGTCCAGAACACTGAAGCTTTCTTT	CASSVQNTEAFF
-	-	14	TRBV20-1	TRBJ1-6	TGCAGTGCTTGCGTCCGGACAGAGAATTCACCCCTCCACTTT	CSACVRTENSPLHF
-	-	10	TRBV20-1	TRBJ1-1	TGCAGTGCGCTAGGCGGGGGAGCTTTCTTT	CSALGGGAFF
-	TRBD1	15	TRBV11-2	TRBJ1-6	TGTGCCAGCAGCTCCAGGGGGAACGTGGGATCACCCCTCCACTTT	CASSSRGNVGSPLHF
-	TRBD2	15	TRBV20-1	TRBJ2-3	TGCAGTGCCACGGCGGGGGGGACTAGCACAGATACGCAGTATTTT	CSATAGGTSTDTQYF